These 26 T cell receptor beta chains share one sample of origin, sequenced in a study of OX40 agonist ivuxolimab in advanced cancers. The library came from the immunoSEQ multiplex PCR assay. Sourced from immuneACCESS, this table was stored by TCRdb with only in-frame sequences that have V and J called. A share of the clones is absent; for the studies checked, an unresolved V gene accounts for under half, and the remainder has no known explanation. The sample table holds 40,000 to 60,000 clones, of which about four fifths were seen once. About 2.1% of the sample rests with the top ten. Specimen: CD4+ or CD8+ T cells sorted from blood, collected in a trial of the OX40 agonist ivuxolimab. The receptors come from an adult with an advanced solid tumor such as melanoma, head and neck, liver or kidney cancer.

CDR3 in amino acids: CASSEAQGGINQPQHF. CDR3 nucleotides: TGTGCCAGCAGTGAAGCGCAAGGGGGAATCAATCAGCCCCAGCATTTT. The rearrangement joins TRBV6-1 to TRBJ1-5; perhaps TRBD1 as D (6 bases). The CDR3 sequence is 16 residues long. V was shortened by 0 bases and J by 3 bases, with 12 bases between the two germline ends. Per the germline V gene, CDR1 is MNHNS and CDR2 is SASEGT.

The chain recombines TRBV11-2 with TRBJ2-1, with 13 bases fitting TRBD2. This CDR3 spans 17 amino acids. Germline CDR1 reads SGHAT; CDR2 reads FQNNGV. After removal of 5 bases from V and 1 base from J, the junction contained 5 bases not matched to a gene. CDR3 protein: CASSRTSGGISYNEQFF. The CDR3 DNA follows: TGTGCCAGCAGCCGGACTAGCGGGGGTATATCCTACAATGAGCAGTTCTTC.

This chain connects TRBV9 to TRBJ1-4; 8 bases match TRBD1. Germline lookup yields CDR1 SGDLS and CDR2 YYNGEE. V was clipped by 2 bases and J by 8 bases; unmatched bases: 11. The CDR3 is 16 residues long. The CDR3 nucleotides read TGTGCCAGCAGCGTTGGTTTAGGGACAGGCCCAGAAAAACTGTTTTTT. This sequence encodes CASSVGLGTGPEKLFF.

This sequence joins TRBV18 and TRBJ1-3, with D unclear. This CDR3 contains 16 residues. Between the trimmed V and J ends, which lost 4 bases and 0 bases, there was a span of 13 bases. From germline, CDR1 is KGHSH and CDR2 LQKENI. CDR3 protein: CASSRAFASSGNTIYF. The CDR3 nucleotides are TGTGCCAGCTCACGGGCTTTCGCCTCCTCTGGAAACACCATATATTTT.

This clone has more than one count but fewer than ten. This chain connects TRBV5-1 to TRBJ2-1; TRBD2 aligns across 9 bases. The junction had 4 bases not matched to a gene; V was cut back by 1 base and J by 2 bases. The CDR3 has 16 residues. CDR1 and CDR2 from the germline V gene are SGHRS and YFSETQ. The chain's CDR3 is CASSLSSGSTYNEQFF. CDR3 coding DNA: TGCGCCAGCAGCTTGAGTAGCGGGAGTACCTACAATGAGCAGTTCTTC.

V is TRBV7-2 and J is TRBJ1-6, with 7 bases matching TRBD1. This CDR3 is 16 amino acids long. J was trimmed by 5 bases and V by 1 base; bases with no gene match: 5. The germline V gene has CDR1 SGHTA and CDR2 FQGNSA. The CDR3 reads CASSLVGGADNSPLHF. DNA of the CDR3: TGTGCCAGCAGCTTAGTAGGGGGCGCGGATAATTCACCCCTCCACTTT.

The rearrangement joins TRBV11-2 to TRBJ2-1; possibly TRBD1 for D (5 bases). This CDR3 contains 15 residues. V was trimmed by 5 bases and J by 6 bases, leaving 17 bases between them. In germline, CDR1 is SGHAT, CDR2 FQNNGV. The CDR3 nucleotides are TGTGCCAGCAGCGGGGCGCGCGCATTGAGCAATGAGCAGTTCTTC. This encodes CASSGARALSNEQFF.

V and J are TRBV9 and TRBJ2-5; unclear D gene. This CDR3 contains 16 residues. The V gene's germline CDR1 is SGDLS and CDR2 YYNGEE. Trimming cost V 0 bases and J 5 bases, with 17 bases left between them. For the CDR3, the DNA is TGTGCCAGCAGCGTAGGGGGAACGGGTTATGGGGAGACCCAGTACTTC. Amino acids: CASSVGGTGYGETQYF.

The rearrangement links TRBV28 to TRBJ1-2; TRBD1 agrees at 7 bases. Trimming cost V 2 bases and J 6 bases; bases outside gene matches: 9. Germline values: CDR1 MDHEN, CDR2 SYDVKM. The CDR3 is 15 amino acids. The CDR3 spells CASSLLDREMDGYTF. The CDR3 DNA follows: TGTGCCAGCAGTTTACTAGACAGGGAGATGGATGGCTACACCTTC.

The V call is TRBV5-8, the J call TRBJ1-6; 8 bases fit TRBD1. The V segment lost 4 bases and the J segment 9 bases; nucleotides outside the gene matches: 12. This CDR3 comprises 16 residues. Germline V gene lookup returns CDR1 SGHTS and CDR2 YDEGEE. DNA of the CDR3: TGTGCCAGCAGCCTGAACTCCGGGACAGGCGGTTCACCCCTCCACTTT. It specifies CASSLNSGTGGSPLHF.

The chain recombines TRBV10-3 with TRBJ1-3; a weak D match, TRBD1 (5 bases). The CDR3 spans 13 residues. CDR1 is ENHRY, CDR2 SYGVKD, per germline. Trimming took off 6 bases at V and 4 bases at J, with 10 bases between the two ends. In DNA, the CDR3 is TGTGCCATCAGACGGGACCTCGGAAACACCATATATTTT. This encodes CAIRRDLGNTIYF.

This clone appeared a few times. V gene TRBV19 combines with J gene TRBJ1-2, with D perhaps matching TRBD1 (5 bases). Trimming stripped 3 bases from V and 6 bases from J, with 14 bases between. This CDR3 region has 14 residues. Per germline, CDR1 LNHDA and CDR2 SQIVND (reference sequence). The CDR3 nucleotides read TGTGCCAGTAGTATTTGGGGCGGGATTAATGGCTACACCTTC. Translated, it gives CASSIWGGINGYTF.

The CDR3 loop reads CASSPWTGGTGELFF. CDR3 DNA: TGTGCCAGCAGCCCCTGGACAGGGGGTACCGGGGAGCTGTTTTTT. This rearrangement joins TRBV14 to TRBJ2-2; 10 nucleotides align to TRBD1. V dropped 4 bases and J dropped 5; count of bases not matched to a gene: 4. Germline CDR1 reads SGHDN; CDR2 reads FVKESK. The CDR3 is 15 amino acids.

As regards this clone: Sequence at one end of the junction differs from germline and may be a read error. This chain connects TRBV7-6 to TRBJ1-1; D uncertain. In germline, CDR1 is SGHVS, CDR2 FNYEAQ. The CDR3 loop spans 12 amino acids. The chain's CDR3 is CASSYPNTEAFF. Here the CDR3 DNA reads TGTGCCAGCAGCTACCCCAACACCGAAGCTTTCTTT.

The J gene is TRBJ2-3, the V gene TRBV7-2; possible D gene TRBD1, 6 bases. Germline CDR1 SGHTA, CDR2 FQGNSA. V lost 1 base to trimming and J lost 0 bases, with 14 bases between them. CDR3 length equals 17 residues. The CDR3 DNA reads as TGTGCCAGCAGCTTAGGGGTGACAGGTCTTAGCACAGATACGCAGTATTTT. It translates to CASSLGVTGLSTDTQYF.

The chain uses TRBV7-8 and TRBJ1-5; unclear D gene. The CDR3 has 14 residues. Trimming stripped 4 bases from V and 4 bases from J, with 11 bases between. Germline V gene data show CDR1 as SGHVS and CDR2 as FQNEAQ. CDR3 nucleotides: TGTGCCAGCAGCTCCCGGACTGTGAATCAGCCCCAGCATTTT. This sequence encodes CASSSRTVNQPQHF.

The chain combines TRBV12-5 with TRBJ1-1; D gene unclear. Germline V lookup: CDR1 LGHNT, CDR2 FRNRAP. The CDR3 runs 15 residues. Trimming took off 3 bases at V and 1 base at J, with 12 bases between the two ends. The CDR3 region has the DNA TGTGCTAGTGGTTTTGACTCGGGGTGGAACACTGAAGCTTTCTTT. Its protein product is CASGFDSGWNTEAFF. The variable domain in full, completed from reference TRBV12-5 and TRBJ1-1, reads DARVTQTPRHKVTEMGQEVTMRCQPILGHNTVFWYRQTMMQGLELLAYFRNRAPLDDSGMPKDRFSAEMPDATLATLKIQPSEPRDSAVYFCASGFDSGWNTEAFFGQGTRLTVV.

This chain connects TRBV5-1 to TRBJ2-4; D gene uncertain. Germline V gene lookup returns CDR1 SGHRS and CDR2 YFSETQ. The CDR3 is 11 residues long. Trimming removed 5 bases from V and 7 bases from J, with 7 bases in between. CDR3 loop: CASRRENIQYF. Written as DNA, the CDR3 is TGCGCCAGCAGGCGTGAGAACATTCAGTACTTC.

The V and J genes are TRBV19 and TRBJ2-3; 7 positions match TRBD2. The CDR3 runs 15 residues. V lost 3 bases, J lost 5 bases, and 8 bases stayed unmatched. CDR1 and CDR2 from the germline V gene are LNHDA and SQIVND (reference sequence). The CDR3 spells CASSMKLGGIDTQYF. CDR3 DNA: TGTGCCAGTAGTATGAAACTGGGAGGGATAGATACGCAGTATTTT. The variable domain in full, with the rest retrieved from reference TRBV19 and TRBJ2-3, is DGGITQSPKYLFRKEGQNVTLSCEQNLNHDAMYWYRQDPGQGLRLIYYSQIVNDFQKGDIAEGYSVSREKKESFPLTVTSAQKNPTAFYLCASSMKLGGIDTQYFGPGTRLTVL.

The chain joins TRBV5-1 to TRBJ1-6; no clear D gene. This CDR3 region has 13 residues. V was clipped by 2 bases and J by 10 bases, with 10 bases between them. Germline CDR1 SGHRS, CDR2 YFSETQ. DNA of the CDR3: TGCGCCAGCAGCTTCAACTACGGGTCACCCCTCCACTTT. It yields the protein CASSFNYGSPLHF.

The rearrangement uses TRBV14 and TRBJ1-1, with D hard to call. This CDR3 has 10 amino acids. V was cut by 1 base and J by 11 bases, with 5 bases left in between. In germline, CDR1 is SGHDN, CDR2 FVKESK. DNA of the CDR3: TGTGCCAGCAGCCAAGTTTCTGCTTTCTTT. It yields the protein CASSQVSAFF.

The table lists this clone with a few counts. V is TRBV4-2 and J is TRBJ1-3; D remains ambiguous. Germline loops: CDR1 LGHNA, CDR2 YNFKEQ. The CDR3 runs 14 residues. Deletions cut 0 bases from V and 8 bases from J, with 11 bases between. In nucleotides, the CDR3 is TGTGCCAGCAGCCAAGACTGGGCTCCGGACACCATATATTTT. This codes for CASSQDWAPDTIYF.

V and J are TRBV7-9 and TRBJ2-3; D perhaps matches TRBD2 (5 bases). The ends were cut back, 9 bases at V and 0 bases at J, with 7 bases in the middle. Germline V gene data show CDR1 as SEHNR and CDR2 as FQNEAQ (reference sequence). The CDR3 is 12 residues long. The CDR3 region is CASSVSTDTQYF. In nucleotides, the CDR3 is TGTGCCAGTAGCGTAAGCACAGATACGCAGTATTTT.

J is TRBJ1-4 and V is TRBV7-8; D possibly corresponds to TRBD1 (6 bases). Germline V gene sequence: CDR1 SGHVS, CDR2 FQNEAQ. V was cut by 4 bases and J by 1 base, with 16 bases left in between. CDR3 length equals 17 residues. CDR3 sequence: CASSSNLPGQTNEKLFF. The CDR3 bases are TGTGCCAGCAGCTCCAACCTCCCGGGACAAACTAATGAAAAACTGTTTTTT.

This chain links TRBV15 with TRBJ2-5, with 9 bases lining up with TRBD2. This CDR3 is built from 15 residues. Trimming cost V 1 base and J 5 bases; bases outside gene matches: 5. Germline values: CDR1 LNHNV, CDR2 YYDKDF (reference sequence). This CDR3 reads CATSRAVAGVETQYF. DNA for the CDR3: TGTGCCACCAGCAGAGCGGTAGCGGGGGTGGAGACCCAGTACTTC.

V is TRBV30 and J is TRBJ2-6, with D uncertain. From germline, CDR1 is GTSNPN and CDR2 SVGIG (reference sequence). The germline V and J ends were trimmed by 3 bases and 2 bases, with 11 bases remaining between them. This CDR3 has 15 amino acids. The CDR3 DNA follows: TGTGCCTGGAGCCGACACCGGACTGGGGCCAACGTCCTGACTTTC. Its protein product is CAWSRHRTGANVLTF.